This T cell receptor beta chain was obtained from a study of PD-1 blockade in classical Hodgkin lymphoma. Regarding the study as a whole: Those achieving complete response showed baseline diversity like newly diagnosed patients.

This clone was found a few times. Its antigen is not known. The data were produced by immunoSEQ multiplex PCR, yet TCRdb's version contains in-frame clones alone and is incomplete. The sample consists of around 34,000 clones, less than 85% of them appearing once. Germline CDR1 SGHTA, CDR2 FQGNSA. V gave up 2 bases and J gave up 1 base, with 8 bases separating them. The CDR3 loop spans 14 amino acids. Brentuximab vedotin exposure varied among the patients, all of whom had relapsed after autologous stem cell transplantation. This chain joins TRBV7-2 and TRBJ1-1, with no clear D. This clonotype was obtained from a human donor with classical Hodgkin lymphoma. Material: peripheral blood mononuclear cells (PBMCs), obtained before the second cycle of nivolumab. CDR3 sequence: CASSLQSGNTEAFF. The CDR3 nucleotides read TGTGCCAGCAGCTTACAGTCCGGGAACACTGAAGCTTTCTTT.